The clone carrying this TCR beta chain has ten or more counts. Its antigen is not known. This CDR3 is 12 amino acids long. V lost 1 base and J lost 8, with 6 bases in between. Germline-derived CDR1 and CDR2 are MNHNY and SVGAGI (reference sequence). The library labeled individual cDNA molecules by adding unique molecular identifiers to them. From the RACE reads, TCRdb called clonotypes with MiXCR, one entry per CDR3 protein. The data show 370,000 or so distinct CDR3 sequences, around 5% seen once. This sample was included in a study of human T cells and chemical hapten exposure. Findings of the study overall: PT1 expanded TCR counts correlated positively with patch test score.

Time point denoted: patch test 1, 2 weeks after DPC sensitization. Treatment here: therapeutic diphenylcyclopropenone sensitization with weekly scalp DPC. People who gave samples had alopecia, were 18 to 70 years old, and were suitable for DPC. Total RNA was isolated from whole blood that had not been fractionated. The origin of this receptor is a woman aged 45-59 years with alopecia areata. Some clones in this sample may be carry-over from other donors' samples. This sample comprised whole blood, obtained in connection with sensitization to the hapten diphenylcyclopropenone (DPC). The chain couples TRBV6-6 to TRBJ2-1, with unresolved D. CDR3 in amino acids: CASSYLRDEQFF. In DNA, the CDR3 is TGTGCCAGCAGTTACTTACGTGATGAGCAGTTCTTC.